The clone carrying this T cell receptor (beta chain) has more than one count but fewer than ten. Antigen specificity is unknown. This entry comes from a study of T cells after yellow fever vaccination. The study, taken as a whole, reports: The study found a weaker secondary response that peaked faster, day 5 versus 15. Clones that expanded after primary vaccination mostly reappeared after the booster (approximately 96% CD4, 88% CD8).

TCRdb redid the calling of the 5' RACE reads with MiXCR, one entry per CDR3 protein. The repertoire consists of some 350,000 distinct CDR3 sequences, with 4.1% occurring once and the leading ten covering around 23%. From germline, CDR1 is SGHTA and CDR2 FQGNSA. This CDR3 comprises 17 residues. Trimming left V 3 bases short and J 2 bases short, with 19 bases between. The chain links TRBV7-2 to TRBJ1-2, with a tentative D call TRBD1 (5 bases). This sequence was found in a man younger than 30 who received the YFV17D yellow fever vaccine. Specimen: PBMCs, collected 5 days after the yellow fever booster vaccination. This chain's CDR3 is CASSFWDLGGGNYGYTF. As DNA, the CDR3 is TGTGCCAGCAGCTTTTGGGATCTCGGCGGGGGGAACTATGGCTACACCTTC.